The entry that follows covers one TCR beta chain sequence. Its cognate antigen is unknown. The data were produced by immunoSEQ multiplex PCR, yet TCRdb's version contains in-frame clones alone and is incomplete. Among roughly 20,000 clones listed, roughly nine tenths were seen once. The data derive from a study of T cells in localized non-small cell lung cancer. This CDR3 is built from 15 residues. The J segment lost 4 bases and the V segment lost 7 bases, leaving 10 bases of the junction unmatched. Germline CDR1 reads MDHEN; CDR2 reads SYDVKM. Study observations and caveats: Uninvolved adjacent lung showed higher T cell clonality than tumor.

The J gene is TRBJ2-5, the V gene TRBV28; 9 bases fit TRBD2. Material: peripheral blood, obtained before any cancer treatment. This sequence originates from a male donor at least 60 years old with stage I lung adenocarcinoma. Here the CDR3 DNA reads TGTGCCAGCAATCAGCGGGGGGAATGGGCAGAGACCCAGTACTTC. Translation gives CASNQRGEWAETQYF.